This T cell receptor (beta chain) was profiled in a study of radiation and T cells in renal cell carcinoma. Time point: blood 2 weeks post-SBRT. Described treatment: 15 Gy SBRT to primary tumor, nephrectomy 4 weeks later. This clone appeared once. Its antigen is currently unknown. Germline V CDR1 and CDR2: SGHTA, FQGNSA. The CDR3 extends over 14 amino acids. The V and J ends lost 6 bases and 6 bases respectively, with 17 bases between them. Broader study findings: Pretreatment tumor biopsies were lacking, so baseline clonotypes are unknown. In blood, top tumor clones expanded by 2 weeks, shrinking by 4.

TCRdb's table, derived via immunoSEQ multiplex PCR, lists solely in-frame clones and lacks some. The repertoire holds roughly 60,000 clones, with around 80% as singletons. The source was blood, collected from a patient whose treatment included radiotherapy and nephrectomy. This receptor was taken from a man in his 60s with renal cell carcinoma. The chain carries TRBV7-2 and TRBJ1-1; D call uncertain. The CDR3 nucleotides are TGTGCCAGCAGTCAAGACTCCAGCAGGTCTGAAGCTTTCTTT. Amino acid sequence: CASSQDSSRSEAFF.